The 30 T cell receptor beta chains reported below all come from one sample, sequenced in a study of blood T cell repertoires in COVID-19. The repertoire was sequenced with immunoSEQ multiplex PCR; TCRdb's copy has only in-frame clones and lacks some. In the table there are roughly 210,000 clones, around 87% of which are singletons. The sample consisted of PBMCs or T cells enriched from blood (not recorded which). All receptors derive from a man between 25 and 39 years old in a cohort exposed to, infected with or recovered from COVID-19 (not recorded which).

This clone was counted once. The CDR3 here is CAISEYQGRFNEQFF. The CDR3 DNA reads TGTGCCATCAGTGAGTACCAGGGCCGCTTCAATGAGCAGTTCTTC. The rearrangement links TRBV10-3 to TRBJ2-1; a possible D gene is TRBD1 (5 bases). CDR3 length: 15 amino acids. The germline CDR1 and CDR2 sequences are ENHRY and SYGVKD. V was trimmed by 1 base and J by 6 bases, leaving 13 bases between them.

The chain is built from TRBV2 and TRBJ1-5, with D tentatively TRBD1 (6 bases). Trimming stripped 1 base from V and 7 bases from J, with 14 bases between. CDR3 length equals 15 residues. Germline-derived CDR1 and CDR2 are SNHLY and FYNNEI. CDR3 sequence (DNA): TGTGCCAGCAGTGAAGATGGGGGGGCCAGGCAGCCCCAGCATTTT. This translates into CASSEDGGARQPQHF.

The sample holds a few counts of this clone. The rearrangement joins TRBV7-2 to TRBJ2-3; perhaps TRBD1 as D (5 bases). V lost 1 base and J lost 3, with 20 bases in between. Germline V lookup: CDR1 SGHTA, CDR2 FQGNSA. This CDR3 spans 18 amino acids. The CDR3 nucleotides read TGTGCCAGCAGCTTAGTTTGGGGCCGGGCCCGCCAAACAGATACGCAGTATTTT. Amino acids: CASSLVWGRARQTDTQYF.

The CDR3 spells CASRPEVADEQYF. CDR3 nucleotides: TGTGCCAGCAGGCCAGAAGTGGCGGACGAGCAGTACTTC. The chain employs TRBV12-3 or TRBV12-4 and TRBJ2-7; unclear D gene. Trimming removed 6 bases from V and 5 bases from J, with 14 bases in between. This CDR3 contains 13 residues.

The chain recombines TRBV4-3 with TRBJ1-2; D is perhaps TRBD1 (5 bases). Germline V CDR1 and CDR2: LGHNA, YSLEER. Trimming removed 4 bases at V and 1 base at J, with 16 bases between. The CDR3 is 16 amino acids. The CDR3 region has the DNA TGCGCCAGCAGCCGGGGGTCGGGGGGATTTAACTATGGCTACACCTTC. It yields the protein CASSRGSGGFNYGYTF.

This clone was seen many times. Different DNA sequences within this sample yield the same CDR3. The V and J genes are TRBV9 and TRBJ2-5; 14 nucleotides agree with TRBD2. The CDR3 sequence is 17 residues long. V lost 3 bases to trimming and J lost 1 base; unmatched junction nucleotides: 5. The germline V gene encodes CDR1 SGDLS and CDR2 YYNGEE. This chain's CDR3 is CASSARGLAGGQETQYF. As DNA, the CDR3 is TGTGCCAGCAGCGCCCGAGGACTAGCGGGAGGCCAAGAGACCCAGTACTTC.

The rearrangement links TRBV27 to TRBJ2-1, with 10 bases lining up with TRBD2. Per the germline V gene, CDR1 is MNHEY and CDR2 is SMNVEV (reference sequence). After removal of 6 bases from V and 8 bases from J, the junction contained 10 bases not matched to a gene. The CDR3 is 15 amino acids. The CDR3 DNA sequence: TGTGCCAGCAGCCTTAGCGGGAGGTATTTGGATGAGCAGTTCTTC. It is translated as CASSLSGRYLDEQFF.

The V and J genes are TRBV7-9 and TRBJ2-1; a weak D match, TRBD1 (6 bases). Germline loops: CDR1 SEHNR, CDR2 FQNEAQ (reference sequence). The CDR3 is 14 amino acids. Trimming shortened V by 0 bases and J by 6 bases, and 9 bases separated the two germline ends. The CDR3 reads CASSLAEGVNEQFF. In DNA form, the CDR3 reads TGTGCCAGCAGCTTAGCAGAGGGGGTCAATGAGCAGTTCTTC.

J is TRBJ2-7 and V is TRBV7-3; D gene uncertain. CDR3 length: 12 amino acids. Germline V CDR1 and CDR2: SGHTA, FQGTGA. Trimming stripped 5 bases from V and 9 bases from J, with 14 bases between. As DNA, the CDR3 is TGTGCCAGCAGCCTACCGGGTCGCCCGCAGTACTTC. Its translation is CASSLPGRPQYF.

V usage is TRBV3-1 (or the pseudogene TRBV3-2) and J usage is TRBJ2-1; TRBD2 matches 12 bases. Germline values: CDR1 LGHDT, CDR2 YNNKEL (reference sequence). The V and J ends lost 1 base and 5 bases, in that order; junction bases with no gene match: 15. The CDR3 is 20 residues long. The CDR3 loop is CASSQGLAGASGVVDNEQFF. As DNA, the CDR3 is TGTGCCAGCAGCCAAGGACTAGCGGGAGCCTCGGGGGTCGTTGACAATGAGCAGTTCTTC.

V and J are TRBV7-3 and TRBJ1-6; D is undetermined. Germline CDR1 is SGHTA and CDR2 is FQGTGA. This CDR3 spans 14 amino acids. Trimming pared 0 bases from V and 7 bases from J, leaving 7 bases between. The CDR3 here is CASSLTGANSPLHF. The CDR3 DNA reads as TGTGCCAGCAGCTTAACGGGAGCCAATTCACCCCTCCACTTT.

J is TRBJ2-7 and V is TRBV4-3, with a possible D match to TRBD1 (6 bases). Trimming removed 5 bases at V and 0 bases at J, with 14 bases between. This CDR3 has 15 amino acids. Germline V lookup: CDR1 LGHNA, CDR2 YSLEER. In DNA, the CDR3 is TGCGCCAGCAGCAAGGACAGTACCAGCTCCTACGAGCAGTACTTC. Its protein product is CASSKDSTSSYEQYF.

The rearrangement uses TRBV27 and TRBJ2-3, with 7 nucleotides matching TRBD1. Germline V lookup: CDR1 MNHEY, CDR2 SMNVEV (reference sequence). CDR3 length: 17 amino acids. Unmatched junction bases numbered 9, after V lost 1 base and J lost 2 bases. The CDR3 here is CASSLYRQGRDTDTQYF. CDR3 nucleotide sequence: TGTGCCAGCAGTTTATATCGACAGGGAAGAGACACAGATACGCAGTATTTT.

The genes are TRBV11-2 and TRBJ2-1; 7 bases line up with TRBD1. Germline lookup yields CDR1 SGHAT and CDR2 FQNNGV. The CDR3 contains 16 residues. The J segment lost 8 bases and the V segment lost 1 base, leaving 11 bases of the junction unmatched. The CDR3 DNA reads as TGTGCCAGCAGCTTAGCCGGGACAGCGAGGGGCGATGAGCAGTTCTTC. Its translation: CASSLAGTARGDEQFF.

The V and J genes are TRBV7-2 and TRBJ2-7; TRBD1 might be the D (5 bases). The V end lost 1 base, the J end lost 2 bases, and 15 bases lay between the germline ends. The length of the CDR3 is 16 residues. Germline values: CDR1 SGHTA, CDR2 FQGNSA. In DNA, the CDR3 is TGTGCCAGCAGCTTAGGCAGGGTGAAGCCACCCTACGAGCAGTACTTC. Its translation is CASSLGRVKPPYEQYF.

V is TRBV28 and J is TRBJ2-7; TRBD1 matches 8 bases. The V gene end was trimmed by 4 bases and the J gene end by 0 bases; junction bases not matched to a gene: 2. Germline CDR1 is MDHEN and CDR2 is SYDVKM. CDR3 length equals 14 residues. CDR3 sequence: CASSSTGVSYEQYF. The CDR3 nucleotides read TGTGCCAGCAGTTCGACAGGGGTCTCCTACGAGCAGTACTTC.

This chain joins TRBV4-1 and TRBJ2-1; tentative D call: TRBD1 (6 bases). This CDR3 region has 14 residues. V gave up 4 bases and J gave up 4 bases, with 11 bases separating them. Germline V gene data show CDR1 as MGHRA and CDR2 as YSYEKL. CDR3 in amino acids: CASSRIGQYNEQFF. DNA for the CDR3: TGCGCCAGCAGCCGGATAGGACAGTACAATGAGCAGTTCTTC.

This clone was observed a handful of times. CDR3 nucleotides: TGTGCCAGTAGTCTATCCGTTGGGCTCCCAGGAACCGGGGAGCTGTTTTTT. Amino acid sequence: CASSLSVGLPGTGELFF. The rearrangement links TRBV19 to TRBJ2-2; D is uncertain. Germline values: CDR1 LNHDA, CDR2 SQIVND (reference sequence). Trimming cost V 5 bases and J 5 bases, with 21 bases left between them. This CDR3 has 17 residues.

The rearrangement joins TRBV28 to TRBJ2-2; no firm D call. The CDR3 covers 14 residues. Germline V gene sequence: CDR1 MDHEN, CDR2 SYDVKM. V lost 5 bases and J lost 3, with 10 bases in between. The CDR3 sequence: CASSGPEDTGELFF. CDR3 DNA: TGTGCCAGCAGTGGGCCAGAAGACACCGGGGAGCTGTTTTTT.

This chain connects TRBV18 to TRBJ1-6; the D gene is possibly TRBD1 (5 bases). V was trimmed by 3 bases and J by 5 bases, leaving 11 bases between them. The CDR3 covers 15 residues. In germline, CDR1 is KGHSH, CDR2 LQKENI. CDR3 sequence (DNA): TGTGCCAGCTCACCCCTCGACAGCAATAATTCACCCCTCCACTTT. It encodes CASSPLDSNNSPLHF.

The chain recombines TRBV2 with TRBJ2-1; 13 bases agree with TRBD2. Germline V gene sequence: CDR1 SNHLY, CDR2 FYNNEI. The CDR3 covers 15 residues. The junction had 7 bases not matched to a gene; V was cut back by 6 bases and J by 8 bases. CDR3 amino acids: CASRALAGGGDEQFF. In nucleotides, the CDR3 is TGTGCCAGCAGGGCACTAGCGGGAGGGGGTGATGAGCAGTTCTTC.

The CDR3 region has the DNA TGTGCCAGCTTGGAGAGCTCCTACAATGAGCAGTTCTTC. It specifies CASLESSYNEQFF. The chain uses TRBV28 and TRBJ2-1; D is ambiguous. The V end lost 8 bases, the J end lost 0 bases, and 8 bases lay between the germline ends. The germline V gene has CDR1 MDHEN and CDR2 SYDVKM. CDR3 length equals 13 residues. The full variable domain, completed using reference TRBV28 and TRBJ2-1, is DVKVTQSSRYLVKRTGEKVFLECVQDMDHENMFWYRQDPGLGLRLIYFSYDVKMKEKGDIPEGYSVSREKKERFSLILESASTNQTSMYLCASLESSYNEQFFGPGTRLTVL.

The rearrangement uses TRBV7-9 and TRBJ2-7; the D is unclear. This CDR3 contains 12 residues. V dropped 3 bases and J dropped 7 bases, with 10 bases sitting between them. From germline, CDR1 is SEHNR and CDR2 FQNEAQ (reference sequence). The chain's CDR3 is CASSFRPGEQYF. In DNA form, the CDR3 reads TGTGCCAGCAGCTTCCGGCCCGGGGAGCAGTACTTC. The whole variable domain, filled in from reference TRBV7-9 and TRBJ2-7, reads DTGVSQNPRHKITKRGQNVTFRCDPISEHNRLYWYRQTLGQGPEFLTYFQNEAQLEKSRLLSDRFSAERPKGSFSTLEIQRTEQGDSAMYLCASSFRPGEQYFGPGTRLTVT.

The rearrangement joins TRBV11-1 to TRBJ2-7, with TRBD1 identical over 8 bases. CDR3 length: 15 residues. The V gene end was trimmed by 6 bases and the J gene end by 0 bases; junction bases not matched to a gene: 7. CDR1 is SGHAT, CDR2 FQDESV, per germline (reference sequence). The CDR3 loop is CASSMDRVSSYEQYF. DNA for the CDR3: TGTGCCAGCAGTATGGACAGGGTGAGCTCCTACGAGCAGTACTTC.

This rearrangement joins TRBV12-3 or TRBV12-4 to TRBJ2-1, with a tentative D call TRBD1 (5 bases). Trimming cost V 5 bases and J 5 bases, with 10 bases left between them. The CDR3 is 13 residues long. The CDR3 DNA is TGTGCCAGCAGTCCGGGCAGGGACAATGAGCAGTTCTTC. This encodes CASSPGRDNEQFF.

This clone appeared many times. V and J are TRBV2 and TRBJ2-2; 8 positions match TRBD2. The CDR3 has 15 amino acids. CDR1 and CDR2 from the germline V gene are SNHLY and FYNNEI. The V gene end was trimmed by 5 bases and the J gene end by 6 bases; junction bases not matched to a gene: 8. CDR3 nucleotides: TGTGCCAGCAGTCCGGGACTAGTCAGTCCCGGGGAGCTGTTTTTT. It codes for CASSPGLVSPGELFF.

This clone was seen just once. The rearrangement uses TRBV5-6 and TRBJ1-1; D is possibly TRBD1 (6 bases). The germline V gene has CDR1 SGHDT and CDR2 YYEEEE. The CDR3 is 14 residues long. The V gene lost 3 bases and the J gene lost 6 bases, with 15 bases spanning the gap. DNA for the CDR3: TGTGCCAGCAGCTGGGACAACAGAAGAGCTGAAGCTTTCTTT. It specifies CASSWDNRRAEAFF.

The rearrangement joins TRBV19 to TRBJ2-1; 10 bases are a match to TRBD2. Germline assignment: CDR1 LNHDA and CDR2 SQIVND (reference sequence). This CDR3 region has 15 residues. J was trimmed by 5 bases and V by 2 bases; bases with no gene match: 3. Here the CDR3 reads CASSITSGKHNEQFF. The CDR3 DNA sequence: TGTGCCAGTAGTATAACTAGCGGGAAACACAATGAGCAGTTCTTC.

The CDR3 nucleotides are TGTGCCACTTCACTAGCGGGAGGGCCGAGCACCGGGGAGCTGTTTTTT. It specifies CATSLAGGPSTGELFF. The rearrangement joins TRBV24-1 to TRBJ2-2; 13 nucleotides agree with TRBD2. V lost 10 bases to trimming and J lost 4 bases; unmatched junction nucleotides: 8. The CDR3 loop spans 16 amino acids. Germline V CDR1 and CDR2: KGHDR, SFDVKD.

On this clone itself: One end of the junction does not line up with germline, which may come from a read error. The rearrangement uses TRBV5-1 and TRBJ2-7; TRBD2 aligns across 7 bases. Germline-derived CDR1 and CDR2 are SGHRS and YFSETQ. The CDR3 sequence is 15 residues long. The CDR3 sequence is CASSLVGGGDYEQYF. For the CDR3, the DNA is TGCGCCAGCAGTTTGGTTGGGGGAGGGGATTACGAGCAGTACTTC. The entire variable domain, with the rest obtained from reference TRBV5-1 and TRBJ2-7, is as follows: KAGVTQTPRYLIKTRGQQVTLSCSPISGHRSVSWYQQTPGQGLQFLFEYFSETQRNKGNFPGRFSGRQFSNSRSEMNVSTLELGDSALYLCASSLVGGGDYEQYFGPGTRLTVT.